The source of this TCR beta chain is a study of a mutant IDH1 vaccine in newly diagnosed glioma. Study overall: Patients received eight vaccinations in weeks 1, 3, 5, 7, 11, 15, 19, 23. Treated patients had a mean age of around 40 years and a sex split that was roughly 62% male and about 40% female.

Described time point: week 11, during vaccination. Vaccinated patients received 300 ug of mutant IDH1 20-mer peptide per dose, with topical imiquimod. Astrocytomas that were new, WHO grade 3 or 4, IDH1-mutant and ATRX-lost were present in the donors. This clone occurred once. No antigen is known for it. Method: immunoSEQ multiplex PCR; TCRdb's copy keeps in-frame clones and lacks some. The data show approximately 110,000 clones, roughly nine tenths seen once. The sequencing here drew on PBMCs, taken from a glioma patient whose treatment included an IDH1 peptide vaccine. The clonotype originates from a woman aged 45-60 years with glioma.

In nucleotides, the CDR3 is TGTGCCAGCAGCCAAGGGGGGAGCAGGGTACAAGAGACCCAGTACTTC. Its translation is CASSQGGSRVQETQYF. The chain employs TRBV7-3 and TRBJ2-5; possibly TRBD1 or TRBD2 for D (6 bases each). The germline V gene encodes CDR1 SGHTA and CDR2 FQGTGA. The CDR3 runs to 16 residues. V lost 5 bases, J lost 2 bases, and 18 bases lay in between.